This T cell receptor (beta chain) is drawn from a study of technical replicates of blood from a few donors. The table came from immunoSEQ multiplex PCR; TCRdb's copy has only in-frame clones and leaves some out. The table has roughly 80,000 clones, 93% seen once; the top ten hold about 0.41%. A single count supports this clone. The receptor was derived from a human donor in good health. Sequenced input: T cells isolated from PBMCs.

The CDR3 bases are TGTGCCAGCAGCGTGGGCGGGGGCATCCAAGAGACCCAGTACTTC. This gives the protein CASSVGGGIQETQYF. The J gene is TRBJ2-5, the V gene TRBV9; weak D call: TRBD2 (7 bases). With 2 bases removed from V and 1 base from J, the gap between germline ends came to 12 bases. Germline loops: CDR1 SGDLS, CDR2 YYNGEE. The CDR3 has 15 amino acids.